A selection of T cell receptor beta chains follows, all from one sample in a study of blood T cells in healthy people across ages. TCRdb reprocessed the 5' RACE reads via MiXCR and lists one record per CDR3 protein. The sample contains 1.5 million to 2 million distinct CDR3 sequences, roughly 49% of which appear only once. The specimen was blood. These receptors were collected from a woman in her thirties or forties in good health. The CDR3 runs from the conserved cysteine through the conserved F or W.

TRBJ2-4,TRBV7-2,CASSRREILAKNIQYF
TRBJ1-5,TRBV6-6,CASSYSPGRLYNQPQHF
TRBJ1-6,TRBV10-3,CAIRGFEDSPLHF
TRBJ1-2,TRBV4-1,CASSHQAGEYGDTF
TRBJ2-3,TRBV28,CASSPEPTGGWDTDTQYF
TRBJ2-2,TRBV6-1,CASSYSAGELFF
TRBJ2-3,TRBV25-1,CASKRGNTDTQYF
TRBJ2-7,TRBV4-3,CASSQGNGDLSYEQYF
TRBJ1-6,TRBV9,CASSPGLGGMSSYNSPLHF
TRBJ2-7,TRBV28,CASSRVAGGLYEQYF
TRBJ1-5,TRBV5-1,CASSLGDKGWGINQPQHF
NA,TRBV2,CASTLGGWETQYF
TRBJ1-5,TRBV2,CASSEAGGHWGHQPQHF
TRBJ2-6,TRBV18,CASTQNRRRHDSGANVLTF
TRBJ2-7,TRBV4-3,CASSQGLAGGYEQYF
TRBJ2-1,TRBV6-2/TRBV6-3,CASRNAGGPYYNEQFF
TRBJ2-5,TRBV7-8,CASSQGTGAQETQYF
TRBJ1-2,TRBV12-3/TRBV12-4,CASSPSDHYGYTF
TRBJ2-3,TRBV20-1,CSASAARGGRILITDTQYF
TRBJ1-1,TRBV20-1,CSARDPPNTEAFF